This T cell receptor (beta chain) was identified in a study of blood T cell repertoires in COVID-19. As originally analysed: Quantification of nucleated cells was approximated via reference gene primer amplification. Profiled with immunoSEQ multiplex PCR; TCRdb holds only in-frame clones, not every one. V and J calls and clone size come straight from that table; D and trimming were deduced from the DNA. The table shows approximately 210,000 clones, with around 85% occurring only once. This clone was counted a single time. In germline, CDR1 is MDHEN, CDR2 SYDVKM. V gave up 10 bases and J gave up 1 base, with 19 bases separating them. CDR3 length: 15 amino acids.

Sequenced: peripheral blood. The J gene is TRBJ1-1, the V gene TRBV28; D might be TRBD1 (5 bases). This clonotype originated in a woman in her seventies with acute or convalescent COVID-19. CDR3: CATFVGGGRNTEAFF. CDR3 bases: TGTGCCACTTTCGTGGGGGGGGGTAGGAACACTGAAGCTTTCTTT.